This T cell receptor beta chain stems from a study of T cell changes during pregnancy in multiple sclerosis. Method: immunoSEQ multiplex PCR; TCRdb's copy keeps in-frame clones and lacks some. The sample has approximately 71,000 clones; approximately 92% are singletons. The material was peripheral blood, obtained in the second trimester of pregnancy. The sequence was obtained from a female donor with multiple sclerosis, enrolled in a pregnancy study.

CDR3 region: CASSLGGGATDTQYF. The DNA for the CDR3 is TGTGCCAGCAGCTTAGGCGGGGGGGCCACAGATACGCAGTATTTT. The rearrangement joins TRBV7-2 to TRBJ2-3, with 9 positions matching TRBD2. Trimming at V came to 1 base and at J to 2 bases, leaving 1 base not matched to a gene. Germline assignment: CDR1 SGHTA and CDR2 FQGNSA. The CDR3 is 15 residues long.